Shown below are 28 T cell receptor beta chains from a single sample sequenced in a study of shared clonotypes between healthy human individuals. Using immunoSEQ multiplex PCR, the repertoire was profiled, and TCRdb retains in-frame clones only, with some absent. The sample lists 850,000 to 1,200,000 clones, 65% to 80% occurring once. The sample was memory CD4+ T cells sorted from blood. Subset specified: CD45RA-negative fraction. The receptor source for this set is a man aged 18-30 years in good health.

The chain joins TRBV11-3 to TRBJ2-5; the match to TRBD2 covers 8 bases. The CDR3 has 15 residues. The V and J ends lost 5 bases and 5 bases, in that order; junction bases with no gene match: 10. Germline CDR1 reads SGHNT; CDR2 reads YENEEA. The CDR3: CASSPSAGVGETQYF. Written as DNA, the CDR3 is TGTGCCAGCAGCCCATCAGCGGGGGTTGGGGAGACCCAGTACTTC.

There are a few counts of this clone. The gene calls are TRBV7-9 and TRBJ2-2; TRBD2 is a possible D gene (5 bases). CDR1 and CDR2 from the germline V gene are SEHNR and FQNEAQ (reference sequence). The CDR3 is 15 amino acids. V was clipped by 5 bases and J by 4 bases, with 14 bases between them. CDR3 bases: TGTGCCAGCAGCCCTGAGAAGGCGGGCACCGGGGAGCTGTTTTTT. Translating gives CASSPEKAGTGELFF.

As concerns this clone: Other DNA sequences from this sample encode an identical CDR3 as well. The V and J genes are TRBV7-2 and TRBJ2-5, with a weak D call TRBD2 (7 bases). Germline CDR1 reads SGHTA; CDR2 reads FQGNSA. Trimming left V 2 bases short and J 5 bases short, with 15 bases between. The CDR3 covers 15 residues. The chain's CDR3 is CASSLLGGGKETQYF. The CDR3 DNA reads TGTGCCAGCAGCTTATTAGGCGGGGGCAAGGAGACCCAGTACTTC.

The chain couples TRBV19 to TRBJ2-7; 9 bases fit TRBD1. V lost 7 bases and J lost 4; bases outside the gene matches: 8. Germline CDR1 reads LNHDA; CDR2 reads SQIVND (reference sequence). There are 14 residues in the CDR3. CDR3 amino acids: CASTSTGGRYEQYF. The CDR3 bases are TGTGCCAGTACTTCGACAGGGGGTAGGTACGAGCAGTACTTC.

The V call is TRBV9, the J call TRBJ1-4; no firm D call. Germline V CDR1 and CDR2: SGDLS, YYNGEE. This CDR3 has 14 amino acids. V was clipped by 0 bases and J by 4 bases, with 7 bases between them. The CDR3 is CASSVAEGNEKLFF. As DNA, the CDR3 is TGTGCCAGCAGCGTAGCTGAAGGTAATGAAAAACTGTTTTTT.

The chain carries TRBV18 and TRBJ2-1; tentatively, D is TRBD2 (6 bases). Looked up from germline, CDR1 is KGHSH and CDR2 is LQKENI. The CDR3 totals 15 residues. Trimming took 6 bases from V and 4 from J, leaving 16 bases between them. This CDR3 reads CASSSFGLTYNEQFF. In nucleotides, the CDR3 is TGTGCCAGCTCGTCCTTCGGACTAACGTACAATGAGCAGTTCTTC.

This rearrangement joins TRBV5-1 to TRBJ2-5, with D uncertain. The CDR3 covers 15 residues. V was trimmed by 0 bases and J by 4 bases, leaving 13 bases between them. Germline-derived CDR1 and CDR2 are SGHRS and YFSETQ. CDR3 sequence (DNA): TGCGCCAGCAGCTTGGCCCTCCACCAAGGAGAGACCCAGTACTTC. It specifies CASSLALHQGETQYF.

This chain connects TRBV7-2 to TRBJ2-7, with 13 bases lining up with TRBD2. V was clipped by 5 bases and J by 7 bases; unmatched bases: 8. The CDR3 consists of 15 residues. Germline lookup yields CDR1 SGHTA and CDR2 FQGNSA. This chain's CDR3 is CASSVGLAGAGEQYF. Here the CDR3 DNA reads TGTGCCAGCAGCGTCGGACTAGCGGGGGCCGGGGAGCAGTACTTC.

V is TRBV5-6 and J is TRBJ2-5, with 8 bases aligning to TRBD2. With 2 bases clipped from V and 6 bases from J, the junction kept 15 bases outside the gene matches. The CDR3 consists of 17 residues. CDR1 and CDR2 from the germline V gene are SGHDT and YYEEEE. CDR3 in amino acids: CASSFKRESSPGKTQYF. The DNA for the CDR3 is TGTGCCAGCAGCTTCAAGCGGGAGTCCTCCCCGGGCAAGACCCAGTACTTC.

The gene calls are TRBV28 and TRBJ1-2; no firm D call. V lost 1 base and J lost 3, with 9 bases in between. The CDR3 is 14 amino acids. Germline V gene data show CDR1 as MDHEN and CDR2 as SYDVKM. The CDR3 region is CASSLFRAHYGYTF. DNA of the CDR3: TGTGCCAGCAGTTTATTCCGGGCCCACTATGGCTACACCTTC.

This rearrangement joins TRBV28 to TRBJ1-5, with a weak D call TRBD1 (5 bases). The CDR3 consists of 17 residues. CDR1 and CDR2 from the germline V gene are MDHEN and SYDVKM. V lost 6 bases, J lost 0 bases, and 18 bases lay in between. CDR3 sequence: CASRGTGVVYSNQPQHF. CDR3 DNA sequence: TGTGCCAGCAGAGGTACAGGCGTTGTTTATAGCAATCAGCCCCAGCATTTT. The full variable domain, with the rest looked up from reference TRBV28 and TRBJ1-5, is DVKVTQSSRYLVKRTGEKVFLECVQDMDHENMFWYRQDPGLGLRLIYFSYDVKMKEKGDIPEGYSVSREKKERFSLILESASTNQTSMYLCASRGTGVVYSNQPQHFGDGTRLSIL.

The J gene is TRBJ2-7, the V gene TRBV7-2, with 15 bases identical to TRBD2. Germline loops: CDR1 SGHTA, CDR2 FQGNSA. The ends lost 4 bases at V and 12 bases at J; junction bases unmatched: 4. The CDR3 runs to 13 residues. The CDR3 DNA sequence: TGTGCCAGCAGCTCAGGACTAGCGGGAGGGGCGTACTTC. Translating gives CASSSGLAGGAYF.

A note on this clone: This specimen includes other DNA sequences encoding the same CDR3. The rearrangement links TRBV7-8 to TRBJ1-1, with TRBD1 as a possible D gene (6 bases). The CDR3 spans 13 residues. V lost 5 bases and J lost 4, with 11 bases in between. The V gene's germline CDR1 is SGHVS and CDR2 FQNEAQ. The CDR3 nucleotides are TGTGCCAGCAGCCTGAGGGGGGGCACTGAAGCTTTCTTT. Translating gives CASSLRGGTEAFF.

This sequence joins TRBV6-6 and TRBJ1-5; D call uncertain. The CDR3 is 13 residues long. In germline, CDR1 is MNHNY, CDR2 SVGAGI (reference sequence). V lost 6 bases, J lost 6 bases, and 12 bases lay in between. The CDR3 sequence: CASSPLVTQPQHF. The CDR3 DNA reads TGTGCCAGCAGCCCCCTGGTAACTCAGCCCCAGCATTTT.

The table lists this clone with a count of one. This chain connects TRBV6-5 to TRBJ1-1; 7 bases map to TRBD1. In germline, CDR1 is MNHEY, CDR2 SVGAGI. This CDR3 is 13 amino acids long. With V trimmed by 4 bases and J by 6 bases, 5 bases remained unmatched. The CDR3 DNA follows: TGTGCCAGCAGTTTCCGGACAGGCCCTGAAGCTTTCTTT. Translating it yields CASSFRTGPEAFF.

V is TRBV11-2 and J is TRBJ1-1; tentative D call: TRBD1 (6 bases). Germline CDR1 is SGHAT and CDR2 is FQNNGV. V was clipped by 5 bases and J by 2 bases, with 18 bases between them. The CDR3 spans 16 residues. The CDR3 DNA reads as TGTGCCAGCAGCAGTTGGGGGCGCGGCCTTAACACTGAAGCTTTCTTT. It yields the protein CASSSWGRGLNTEAFF. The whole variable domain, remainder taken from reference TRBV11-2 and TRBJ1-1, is EAGVAQSPRYKIIEKRQSVAFWCNPISGHATLYWYQQILGQGPKLLIQFQNNGVVDDSQLPKDRFSAERLKGVDSTLKIQPAKLEDSAVYLCASSSWGRGLNTEAFFGQGTRLTVV.

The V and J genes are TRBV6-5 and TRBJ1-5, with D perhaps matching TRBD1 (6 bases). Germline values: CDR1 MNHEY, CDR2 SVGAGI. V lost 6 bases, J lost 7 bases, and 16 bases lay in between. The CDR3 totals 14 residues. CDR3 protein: CASSPGGGTQPQHF. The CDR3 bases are TGTGCCAGCAGCCCCGGGGGCGGGACGCAGCCCCAGCATTTT.

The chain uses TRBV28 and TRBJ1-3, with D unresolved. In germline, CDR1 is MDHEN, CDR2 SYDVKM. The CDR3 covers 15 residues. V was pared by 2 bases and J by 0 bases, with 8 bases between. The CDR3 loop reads CASSLKIYSGNTIYF. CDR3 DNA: TGTGCCAGCAGTTTAAAGATATACTCTGGAAACACCATATATTTT.

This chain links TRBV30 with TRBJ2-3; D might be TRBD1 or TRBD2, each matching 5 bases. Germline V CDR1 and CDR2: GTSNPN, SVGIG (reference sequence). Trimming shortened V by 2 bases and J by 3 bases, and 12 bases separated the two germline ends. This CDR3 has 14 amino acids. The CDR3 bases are TGTGCCTGGAGTCGGGGCAGGCAGACAGATACGCAGTATTTT. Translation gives CAWSRGRQTDTQYF.

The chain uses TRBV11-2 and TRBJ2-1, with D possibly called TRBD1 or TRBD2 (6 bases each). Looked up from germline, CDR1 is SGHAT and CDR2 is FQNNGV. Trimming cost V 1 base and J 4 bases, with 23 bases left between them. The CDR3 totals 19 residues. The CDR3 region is CASSLVDLWGAGAYNEQFF. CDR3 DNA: TGTGCCAGCAGCTTAGTGGACTTGTGGGGGGCTGGGGCTTACAATGAGCAGTTCTTC.

CDR3 loop: CASRAQGTSYEQYF. The CDR3 coding sequence is TGTGCCAGCAGGGCGCAGGGGACCTCCTACGAGCAGTACTTC. The chain combines TRBV5-5 with TRBJ2-7, with D possibly being TRBD1 (6 bases). V was pared by 5 bases and J by 0 bases, with 12 bases between. The CDR3 is made up of 14 amino acids. CDR1 and CDR2 from the germline V gene are SGHKS and YYEKEE (reference sequence).

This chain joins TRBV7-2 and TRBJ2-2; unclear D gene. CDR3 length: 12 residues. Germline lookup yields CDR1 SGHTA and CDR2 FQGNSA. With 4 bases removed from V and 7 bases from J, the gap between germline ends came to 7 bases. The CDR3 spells CASSSHRGELFF. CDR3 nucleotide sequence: TGTGCCAGCAGCTCGCATCGCGGGGAGCTGTTTTTT. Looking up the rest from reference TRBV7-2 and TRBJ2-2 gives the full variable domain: GAGVSQSPSNKVTEKGKDVELRCDPISGHTALYWYRQSLGQGLEFLIYFQGNSAPDKSGLPSDRFSAERTGGSVSTLTIQRTQQEDSAVYLCASSSHRGELFFGEGSRLTVL.

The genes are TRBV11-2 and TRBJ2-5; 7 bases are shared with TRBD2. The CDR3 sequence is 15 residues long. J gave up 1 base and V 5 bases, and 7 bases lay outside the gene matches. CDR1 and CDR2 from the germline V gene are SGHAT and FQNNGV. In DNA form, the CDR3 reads TGTGCCAGCAGCCACCTACTAGCGCTCCAAGAGACCCAGTACTTC. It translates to CASSHLLALQETQYF.

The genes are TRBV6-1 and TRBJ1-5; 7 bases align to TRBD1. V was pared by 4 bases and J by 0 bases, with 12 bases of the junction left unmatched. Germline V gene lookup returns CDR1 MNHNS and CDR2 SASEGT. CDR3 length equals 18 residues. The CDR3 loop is CASSVPGQRGHSNQPQHF. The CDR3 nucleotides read TGTGCCAGCAGTGTACCGGGACAGAGGGGCCATAGCAATCAGCCCCAGCATTTT.

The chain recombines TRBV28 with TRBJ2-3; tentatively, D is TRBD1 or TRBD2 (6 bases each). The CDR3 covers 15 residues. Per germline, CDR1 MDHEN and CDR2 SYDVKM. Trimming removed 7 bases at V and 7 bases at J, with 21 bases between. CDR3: CASNPQGWGAYTQYF. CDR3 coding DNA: TGTGCCAGCAATCCACAGGGATGGGGGGCGTATACGCAGTATTTT.

The CDR3 loop is CASSEGGRYSNQPQHF. The CDR3, as DNA: TGTGCCAGCAGTGAGGGGGGACGGTATAGCAATCAGCCCCAGCATTTT. The gene calls are TRBV25-1 and TRBJ1-5, with D possibly TRBD1 on 5 matching bases. V gave up 3 bases and J gave up 0 bases, with 12 bases separating them. The germline CDR1 and CDR2 sequences are MGHDK and SYGVNS. CDR3 length: 16 amino acids.

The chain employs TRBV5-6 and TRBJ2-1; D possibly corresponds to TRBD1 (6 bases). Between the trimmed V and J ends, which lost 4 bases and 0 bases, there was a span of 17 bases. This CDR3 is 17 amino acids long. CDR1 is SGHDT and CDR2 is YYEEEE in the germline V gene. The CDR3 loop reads CASSPRRDRSSYNEQFF. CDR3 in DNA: TGTGCCAGCAGCCCGCGCCGTGACAGGAGCTCCTACAATGAGCAGTTCTTC.

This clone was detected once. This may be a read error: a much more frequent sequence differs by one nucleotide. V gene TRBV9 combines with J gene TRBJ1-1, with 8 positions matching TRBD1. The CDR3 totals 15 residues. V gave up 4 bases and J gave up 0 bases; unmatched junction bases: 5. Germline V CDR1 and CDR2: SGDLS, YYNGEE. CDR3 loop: CASSPRTGMNTEAFF. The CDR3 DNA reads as TGTGCCAGCAGCCCTCGGACAGGGATGAACACTGAAGCTTTCTTT. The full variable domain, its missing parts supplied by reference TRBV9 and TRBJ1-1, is DSGVTQTPKHLITATGQRVTLRCSPRSGDLSVYWYQQSLDQGLQFLIQYYNGEERAKGNILERFSAQQFPDLHSELNLSSLELGDSALYFCASSPRTGMNTEAFFGQGTRLTVV.